These 7 T cell receptor beta chains were all obtained from the same sample, sequenced in a study of beta chain features in type 1 diabetes. All of the isolated RNA was reverse transcribed, so expressed TCRB transcripts were sequenced. Assay used: immunoSEQ multiplex PCR; TCRdb lists only in-frame clones, some missing. Among under 450,000 clones, less than 15% were seen once, and the ten largest hold under 0.02%. What was sequenced was naive CD4+ T cells from blood. The receptors here all came from a woman between 18 and 29 years old in good health.

J is TRBJ2-7 and V is TRBV13; 7 bases are a match to TRBD1. The germline V gene has CDR1 PRHDT and CDR2 FYEKMQ (reference sequence). This CDR3 is built from 14 residues. Losses at the gene ends were 2 bases for V and 4 bases for J; bases not matched to a gene: 5. CDR3 region: CASSLPGQRYEQYF. Here the CDR3 DNA reads TGTGCCAGCAGCTTACCGGGACAGAGATACGAGCAGTACTTC.

This clone appeared a few times. CDR3 nucleotides: TGCAGTGCTAGTGGCCGGGATGAGCAGTTCTTC. It translates to CSASGRDEQFF. J is TRBJ2-1 and V is TRBV20-1, with D unresolved. The CDR3 is 11 amino acids. V shed 3 bases and J shed 8 bases, with 8 bases lying between them. The germline V gene has CDR1 DFQATT and CDR2 SNEGSKA (reference sequence).

The sample holds a few counts of this clone. This sample also contains other DNA sequences that code for the same CDR3. CDR3 amino acids: CASSPGLAETQYF. CDR3 DNA: TGTGCCAGCTCACCGGGACTAGCAGAGACCCAGTACTTC. The rearrangement uses TRBV18 and TRBJ2-5; 9 positions agree with TRBD2. The CDR3 contains 13 residues. Looked up from germline, CDR1 is KGHSH and CDR2 is LQKENI. Trimming took 3 bases from V and 4 from J; bases not matched to a gene: 0.

This rearrangement joins TRBV28 to TRBJ1-5; D perhaps matches TRBD1 (5 bases). The CDR3 loop spans 12 amino acids. V lost 3 bases, J lost 11 bases, and 11 bases lay in between. Germline loops: CDR1 MDHEN, CDR2 SYDVKM. Here the CDR3 reads CASSFPGTAQHF. The CDR3 DNA is TGTGCCAGCAGTTTCCCCGGGACTGCCCAGCATTTT.

The chain employs TRBV9 and TRBJ2-1, with 7 nucleotides matching TRBD2. The CDR3 runs 15 residues. The germline gives CDR1 SGDLS, CDR2 YYNGEE. The V segment lost 0 bases and the J segment 2 bases; nucleotides outside the gene matches: 2. Written as DNA, the CDR3 is TGTGCCAGCAGCGTAGGACTAGCTACCTACAATGAGCAGTTCTTC. The encoded protein is CASSVGLATYNEQFF.

The chain is built from TRBV7-8 and TRBJ2-7; D unresolved. CDR1 SGHVS and CDR2 FQNEAQ come from the germline V gene. CDR3 length: 15 residues. V lost 3 bases and J lost 0, with 12 bases in between. The CDR3 region has the DNA TGTGCCAGCAGCTTGATGCTAGAGAGCTCCTACGAGCAGTACTTC. Residues: CASSLMLESSYEQYF.

This clone turned up a few times. This chain joins TRBV30 and TRBJ1-1, with no clear D. Germline CDR1 GTSNPN, CDR2 SVGIG (reference sequence). The CDR3 sequence is 12 residues long. V lost 8 bases and J 1 base, leaving 11 bases between the germline ends. The CDR3 protein is CAGGRQNTEAFF. CDR3 DNA: TGTGCCGGAGGGCGGCAGAACACTGAAGCTTTCTTT.